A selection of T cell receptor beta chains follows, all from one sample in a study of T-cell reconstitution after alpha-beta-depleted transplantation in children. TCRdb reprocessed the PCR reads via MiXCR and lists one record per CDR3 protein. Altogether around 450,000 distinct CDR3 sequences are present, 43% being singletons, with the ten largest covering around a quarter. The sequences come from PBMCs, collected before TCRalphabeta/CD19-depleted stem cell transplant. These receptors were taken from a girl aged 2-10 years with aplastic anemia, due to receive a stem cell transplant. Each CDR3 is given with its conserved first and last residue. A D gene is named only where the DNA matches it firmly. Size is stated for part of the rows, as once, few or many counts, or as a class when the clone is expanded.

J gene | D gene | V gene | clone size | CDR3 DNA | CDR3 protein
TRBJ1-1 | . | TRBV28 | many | TGTGCCACAGGGTTGAACACTGAAGCTTTCTTT | CATGLNTEAFF
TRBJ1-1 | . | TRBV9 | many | TGTGCCAGCAGCGTAGCAGGACAGCCGAACACTGAAGCTTTCTTT | CASSVAGQPNTEAFF
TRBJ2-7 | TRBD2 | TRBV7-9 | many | TGTGCCAGCAGCGGGGGGGGACGATCATACGAGCAGTACTTC | CASSGGGRSYEQYF
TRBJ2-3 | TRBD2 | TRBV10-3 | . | TGTGCCATCAGTGAGCCTAGCGGGGGGGCCTTGGATACGCAGTATTTT | CAISEPSGGALDTQYF
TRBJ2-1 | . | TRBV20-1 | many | TGCAGTGCTAGCAGGGATGGAGTCCCCAATGAGCAGTTCTTC | CSASRDGVPNEQFF
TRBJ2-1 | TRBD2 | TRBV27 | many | TGTGCCAGCAGTATGATTGCTGGGACTAGCGGTTACAATGAGCAGTTCTTC | CASSMIAGTSGYNEQFF
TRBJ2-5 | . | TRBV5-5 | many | TGTGCCAGCAGCGGCTTCGGCGGGGAGACCCAGTACTTC | CASSGFGGETQYF
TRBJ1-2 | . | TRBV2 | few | TGTGCCAGCAGTGGTCAGGGTGGCTACACCTTC | CASSGQGGYTF
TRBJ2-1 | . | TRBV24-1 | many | TGTGCCACCAGTGATCCCAAGCGAGCGGTGGTCAATGAGCAGTTCTTC | CATSDPKRAVVNEQFF
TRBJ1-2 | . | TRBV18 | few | TGTGCCAGCTCACCGACCCTCGGGGGGGCTAAGAGTGGCTACACCTTC | CASSPTLGGAKSGYTF
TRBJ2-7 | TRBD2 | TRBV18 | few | TGTGCCAGCTCTCGTCTAGCGGGGGGGGACTCCCCCTACGAGCAGTACTTC | CASSRLAGGDSPYEQYF
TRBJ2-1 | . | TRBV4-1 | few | TGCGCCAGCAGCCATTCCCCTCAGGGGCCTAACAATGAGCAGTTCTTC | CASSHSPQGPNNEQFF
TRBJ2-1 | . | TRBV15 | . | TGTGCCACCAGCAGAGATAGACGGGACCGCGTGAGCTCCTACAATGAGCAGTTCTTC | CATSRDRRDRVSSYNEQFF
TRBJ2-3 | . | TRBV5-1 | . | TGCGCCAGCAGCTTCCCCCACGGGGAGAGCACAGATACGCAGTATTTT | CASSFPHGESTDTQYF
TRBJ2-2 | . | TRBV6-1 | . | TGTGCCAGCAGTACCCCGAACACCGGGGAGCTGTTTTTT | CASSTPNTGELFF
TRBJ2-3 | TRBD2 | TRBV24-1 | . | TGTGCCACCAGTGATCCCCGCGGGGGGGAAGATACGCAGTATTTT | CATSDPRGGEDTQYF
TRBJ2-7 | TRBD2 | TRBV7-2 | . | TGTGCCAGCACCCGGGGGGGAGGGGGTTACGAGCAGTACTTC | CASTRGGGGYEQYF
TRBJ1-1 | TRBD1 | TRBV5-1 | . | TGCGCCAGCAGCCTCTCTCGACAGGGAAAAGCTTTCTTT | CASSLSRQGKAFF
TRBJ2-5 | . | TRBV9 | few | TGTGCCAGCAGCGTCTCGGCAGGTCAAGAGACCCAGTACTTC | CASSVSAGQETQYF
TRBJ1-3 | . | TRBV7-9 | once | TGTGCCAGCAGCCCCCCGGTGGCTTCTGGAAACACCATATATTTT | CASSPPVASGNTIYF
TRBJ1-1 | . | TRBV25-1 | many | TGTGCCAGCAGTGAAGGCCCTGGTCGGGCTGAAGCTTTCTTT | CASSEGPGRAEAFF
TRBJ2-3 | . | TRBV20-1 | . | TGCAGTGCTACGTTACGGGCGGTCACGGCAGATACGCAGTATTTT | CSATLRAVTADTQYF
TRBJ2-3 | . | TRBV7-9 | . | TGTGCCAGCAGCAATCGGGAGTGGGGCACAGATACGCAGTATTTT | CASSNREWGTDTQYF
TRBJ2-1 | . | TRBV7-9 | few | TGTGCCAGCAGCTTATCGGAGCAAGCCTACAATGAGCAGTTCTTC | CASSLSEQAYNEQFF
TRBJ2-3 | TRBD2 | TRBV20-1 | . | TGCAGTGCTAGAGGGAGCGGGGGGTACACAGATACGCAGTATTTT | CSARGSGGYTDTQYF
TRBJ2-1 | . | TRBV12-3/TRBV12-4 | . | TGTGCCAGCAGTATTCGGAATGAGCAGTTCTTC | CASSIRNEQFF
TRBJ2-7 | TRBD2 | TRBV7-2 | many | TGTGCCAGCAGTTTAGCTAGCGGAGGAACCTACGAGCAGTACTTC | CASSLASGGTYEQYF
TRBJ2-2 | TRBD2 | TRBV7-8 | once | TGTGCCAGCAGCCTCCTGGGGGGGTCGAACACCGGGGAGCTGTTTTTT | CASSLLGGSNTGELFF
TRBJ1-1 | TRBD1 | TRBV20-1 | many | TGCAGTGCTAAAACGGACAGGCCGAACACTGAAGCTTTCTTT | CSAKTDRPNTEAFF
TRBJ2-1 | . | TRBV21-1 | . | TGTGCCGTTTTAGCGGGCCGCTCCTACAATGAGCAGTTCTTC | CAVLAGRSYNEQFF
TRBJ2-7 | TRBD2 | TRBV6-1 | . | TGTGCCAGCAGAAGGGGGGGGCTAGCGGGGACCGGCTACGAGCAGTACTTC | CASRRGGLAGTGYEQYF
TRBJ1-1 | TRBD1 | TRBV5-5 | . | TGTGCCAGCAGCTTGGCTATCACAGGGGGCACTGAAGCTTTCTTT | CASSLAITGGTEAFF
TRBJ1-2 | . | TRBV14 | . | TGTGCCAGCAGCCCCTCGGGACTGGTTGGCTACACCTTC | CASSPSGLVGYTF
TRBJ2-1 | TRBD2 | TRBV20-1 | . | TGCAGTGCTAGGCCCTATAGCGGGAGGGCTCTCCCCTACAATGAGCAGTTCTTC | CSARPYSGRALPYNEQFF
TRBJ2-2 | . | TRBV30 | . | TGTGCCTGGAGCGCGAACACCGGGGAGCTGTTTTTT | CAWSANTGELFF
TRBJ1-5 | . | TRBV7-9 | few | TGTGCCAGCTCTCGGAGTACGAAGCAGCCCCAGCATTTT | CASSRSTKQPQHF
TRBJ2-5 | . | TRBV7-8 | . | TGTGCCAGCAGCTCTACACCAAACCAGGAGACCCAGTACTTC | CASSSTPNQETQYF
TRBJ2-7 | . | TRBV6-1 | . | TGTGCCAGCAGGCCGACAGGGCTAGGAGGGTACGAGCAGTACTTC | CASRPTGLGGYEQYF